The clone carrying this TCR beta chain appeared many times. Its target is unknown. The data were obtained in a study of T-cell reconstitution after alpha-beta-depleted transplantation in children. General study points: Some patients' high day-60 TCRbeta diversity was traced to surviving recipient T cells and thymic progenitors.

TCRbeta library construction was performed incorporating unique molecular identifiers. TCRdb reanalysed the PCR reads using MiXCR and keeps one entry per CDR3 protein. The sample yields about 440,000 distinct CDR3 sequences, roughly two fifths seen once. Between the trimmed V and J ends, which lost 7 bases and 1 base, there was a span of 16 bases. Germline CDR1 reads MNHEY; CDR2 reads SVGAGI. There are 15 residues in the CDR3. Sequences were derived from PBMCs, sampled before TCRalphabeta/CD19-depleted stem cell transplant. The chain recombines TRBV6-5 with TRBJ1-1, with D possibly being TRBD1 (5 bases). The TCR sequence derives from a girl aged 2 to 10 with aplastic anemia, due to receive a stem cell transplant. For the CDR3, the DNA is TGTGCCAGCATCCCGGTCCGCGGGGGGAACACTGAAGCTTTCTTT. Translating it yields CASIPVRGGNTEAFF.